This TCR beta chain is from a study of T cell repertoires in cytomegalovirus infection. In the study overall: Selection of CMV epitopes for the study included recently identified HLA-C-restricted and well-studied HLA-B-restricted ones. Based on public TCR beta signatures, there were indications of CMV infection and of a matching HLA type. Overall study results and limits: HLA-C-restricted CMV clonotypes gave the most frequent clonotype in two of eight donors. Public TCR beta family frequency separated CMV-and-HLA carriers, including in an independent cohort.

Germline-derived CDR1 and CDR2 are SGHTA and FQGNSA. The V and J ends lost 2 bases and 5 bases respectively, with 16 bases between them. CDR3 length: 15 residues. TCRdb reprocessed the reads with MiXCR, giving one entry per CDR3 protein. The sample shows around 120,000 distinct CDR3 sequences, approximately 45% of them seen only once. This clonotype was counted between two and nine times. Its antigen is unidentified. This specimen consisted of CD8+ T cells from cultured PBMCs, obtained from culture after CMV antigen stimulation. The TCR originated in a human donor in good health (CMV status not recorded). Some clones in this sample may be carry-over from other donors' samples. The chain recombines TRBV7-2 with TRBJ2-7, with D perhaps given as TRBD1 or TRBD2 (6 bases each). The CDR3 region is CASSLSRGGINEQYF. The CDR3 nucleotides read TGTGCCAGCAGCTTAAGTCGAGGGGGGATCAACGAGCAGTACTTC.